This entry concerns a single TCR beta chain. Its matching antigen is unknown. The sample comes from a study of cytomegalovirus exposure and HLA in healthy donors. Findings and caveats of the study: One variant, a missense change in DCLRE1C, was linked in a later analysis to TCR beta V- and J-gene trimming. TCR sequences were mostly rare, though some public TCRs occurred in many donors.

The PCR contained 60 Vbeta and 13 Jbeta primers. Libraries were prepared by immunoSEQ multiplex PCR; TCRdb keeps only in-frame clonotypes and omits some of them. This repertoire shows 160,000 or so clones, 75% to 85% found once; its top ten account for about 10%. The sequence derives from a man aged 50 to 59 in good health and CMV-seropositive. Input material: PBMCs.

The CDR3 is CASSLGRGYEQYF. In DNA, the CDR3 is TGTGCCAGCAGTTTGGGCAGGGGCTACGAGCAGTACTTC. V and J are TRBV28 and TRBJ2-7; a possible D gene is TRBD1 (6 bases). Germline V CDR1 and CDR2: MDHEN, SYDVKM. The CDR3 consists of 13 residues. V shed 3 bases and J shed 3 bases, with 9 bases lying between them.